The 32 T cell receptor beta chains given below trace back to one sample, sequenced in a study of blood T cell repertoires in COVID-19 (dated by TCRdb to the early 2020s). The protocol used for the library was the immunoSEQ multiplex PCR assay. Sourced from immuneACCESS, this table was stored by TCRdb with only in-frame sequences that have V and J called. A share of the clones is absent; for the studies checked, an unresolved V gene accounts for under half, and the remainder has no known explanation. Recorded for this sample are under 150,000 clones; approximately 80% of them occurred a single time. Approximately 9.2% of the sample rests with the top ten. The specimen sequenced was peripheral blood. These receptors were collected from a human donor with acute or convalescent COVID-19. The donor label of this sample is uncertain.

The chain couples TRBV10-3 to TRBJ2-2; D uncertain. CDR1 is ENHRY, CDR2 SYGVKD, per germline. The CDR3 sequence is 14 residues long. This chain's CDR3 is CAVRSQANTGELFF. CDR3 bases: TGTGCTGTACGGTCCCAAGCGAACACCGGGGAGCTGTTTTTT.

The chain recombines TRBV10-3 with TRBJ1-1, with 8 bases that match TRBD1. The V gene's germline CDR1 is ENHRY and CDR2 SYGVKD. The J segment lost 1 base and the V segment lost 6 bases, leaving 4 bases of the junction unmatched. CDR3 length equals 14 residues. CDR3 residues: CAISPDRANTEAFF. The CDR3, as DNA: TGTGCCATCAGCCCGGACAGGGCGAACACTGAAGCTTTCTTT.

The genes are TRBV11-2 and TRBJ2-6; TRBD2 agrees at 9 bases. V was clipped by 6 bases and J by 4 bases; unmatched bases: 10. Germline V gene data show CDR1 as SGHAT and CDR2 as FQNNGV. CDR3 length: 17 residues. CDR3 in DNA: TGTGCCAGCAGACCACTAGCGGGTCGAATGGGGGCCAACGTCCTGACTTTC. This translates into CASRPLAGRMGANVLTF.

In the case of this clone: This sample includes further DNA sequences coding for the same CDR3. V and J are TRBV5-1 and TRBJ1-3; 9 bases align to TRBD1. The V gene end was trimmed by 0 bases and the J gene end by 4 bases; junction bases not matched to a gene: 2. The CDR3 spans 15 residues. From germline, CDR1 is SGHRS and CDR2 YFSETQ. The CDR3 sequence is CASSLDRGLGNTIYF. The CDR3 DNA sequence: TGCGCCAGCAGCTTGGACAGGGGGCTGGGAAACACCATATATTTT. The full variable domain, rest sourced from reference TRBV5-1 and TRBJ1-3, is KAGVTQTPRYLIKTRGQQVTLSCSPISGHRSVSWYQQTPGQGLQFLFEYFSETQRNKGNFPGRFSGRQFSNSRSEMNVSTLELGDSALYLCASSLDRGLGNTIYFGEGSWLTVV.

This clone showed up just a few times. This rearrangement joins TRBV19 to TRBJ2-1; D is possibly TRBD2 (6 bases). The CDR3 sequence is 15 residues long. From germline, CDR1 is LNHDA and CDR2 SQIVND (reference sequence). With 1 base removed from V and 2 bases from J, the gap between germline ends came to 9 bases. CDR3 DNA sequence: TGTGCCAGTAGTATAGGGCGGGGCCCCTACAATGAGCAGTTCTTC. Translation: CASSIGRGPYNEQFF.

The chain employs TRBV19 and TRBJ2-7; 12 bases are a match to TRBD2. Germline V lookup: CDR1 LNHDA, CDR2 SQIVND (reference sequence). The junction had 4 bases not matched to a gene; V was cut back by 5 bases and J by 2 bases. The CDR3 has 15 amino acids. CDR3 bases: TGTGCCAGTAGTTATGGACTAGCGGGGACCTACGAGCAGTACTTC. Protein: CASSYGLAGTYEQYF.

This chain joins TRBV5-1 and TRBJ1-6, with no clear D. Per the germline V gene, CDR1 is SGHRS and CDR2 is YFSETQ. The germline V and J ends were trimmed by 4 bases and 7 bases, with 12 bases remaining between them. This CDR3 is 14 amino acids long. Written as DNA, the CDR3 is TGCGCCAGCAGCGTGGAACCCCAGAATTCACCCCTCCACTTT. Amino acids: CASSVEPQNSPLHF.

This clone has only a few counts. V and J are TRBV21-1 and TRBJ1-1; TRBD1 is the table's D call, not checked against the DNA. TRBV21-1 is a listed pseudogene. The CDR3 runs 14 residues. DNA for the CDR3: TGTGCCAGCACCTGGTTGGGCCTTAACACTGAAGCTTTCTTT. This encodes CASTWLGLNTEAFF.

This clone showed up just a few times. The chain recombines TRBV6-5 with TRBJ2-2; 7 nucleotides align to TRBD2. This CDR3 contains 15 residues. The germline V gene has CDR1 MNHEY and CDR2 SVGAGI. Trimming at V came to 4 bases and at J to 4 bases, leaving 6 bases not matched to a gene. The CDR3 here is CASSSGLLSTGELFF. CDR3 DNA sequence: TGTGCCAGCAGTTCGGGACTATTGAGCACCGGGGAGCTGTTTTTT.

The V gene is TRBV5-4, the J gene TRBJ1-1; D possibly corresponds to TRBD1 (5 bases). V lost 1 base and J lost 1, with 8 bases in between. Germline V gene lookup returns CDR1 SGHNT and CDR2 YYREEE (reference sequence). This CDR3 comprises 14 residues. In DNA, the CDR3 is TGTGCCAGCAGCTTGATGGGGCAGAACACTGAAGCTTTCTTT. Amino acid sequence: CASSLMGQNTEAFF.

The V gene is TRBV5-1, the J gene TRBJ1-2; D might be TRBD1 (5 bases). V lost 4 bases to trimming and J lost 1 base, with 11 bases between them. The CDR3 has 14 amino acids. The germline CDR1 and CDR2 sequences are SGHRS and YFSETQ. The CDR3 loop reads CASSLDTVNYGYTF. The CDR3 DNA reads TGCGCCAGCAGCCTGGACACAGTTAACTATGGCTACACCTTC.

V usage is TRBV11-2 and J usage is TRBJ1-5, with no clear D. CDR1 and CDR2 (germline): SGHAT, FQNNGV. Trimming removed 3 bases from V and 7 bases from J, with 7 bases in between. CDR3 length: 12 amino acids. In DNA, the CDR3 is TGTGCCAGCAGCTTTTCTAACCAGCCCCAGCATTTT. Its translation is CASSFSNQPQHF.

The chain couples TRBV19 to TRBJ1-1; no reliable D call. The CDR3 runs to 14 residues. Looked up from germline, CDR1 is LNHDA and CDR2 is SQIVND (reference sequence). V lost 5 bases and J lost 1, with 11 bases in between. CDR3 nucleotides: TGTGCCAGTAGTGCGGGCGGACGGAACACTGAAGCTTTCTTT. Its protein is CASSAGGRNTEAFF.

This chain joins TRBV13 and TRBJ1-2, with D tentatively TRBD1 (5 bases). The V and J ends lost 5 bases and 5 bases respectively, with 15 bases between them. The CDR3 is 14 residues long. Germline CDR1 PRHDT, CDR2 FYEKMQ (reference sequence). The CDR3 reads CASSPIGTEYGYTF. The CDR3 DNA sequence: TGTGCCAGCAGCCCGATCGGGACTGAGTATGGCTACACCTTC.

This CDR3 reads CASSVDVENEQFF. CDR3 nucleotides: TGTGCCAGCAGCGTAGATGTAGAAAATGAGCAGTTCTTC. The gene calls are TRBV9 and TRBJ2-1, with D uncertain. Deletions cut 0 bases from V and 7 bases from J, with 8 bases between. There are 13 residues in the CDR3. The V gene's germline CDR1 is SGDLS and CDR2 YYNGEE.

The V and J genes are TRBV2 and TRBJ1-2; possibly TRBD1 for D (5 bases). The V and J ends lost 5 bases and 4 bases respectively, with 8 bases between them. The CDR3 is 12 amino acids. Germline assignment: CDR1 SNHLY and CDR2 FYNNEI. Here the CDR3 reads CASSPGGYGYTF. In DNA, the CDR3 is TGTGCCAGCAGTCCCGGGGGCTATGGCTACACCTTC.

The chain is built from TRBV24-1 and TRBJ1-2; no reliable D call. Germline CDR1 reads KGHDR; CDR2 reads SFDVKD. Trimming removed 7 bases at V and 8 bases at J, with 10 bases between. This CDR3 is built from 11 residues. The CDR3 DNA is TGTGCCACCAGCACGGGAGGGGGCTACACCTTC. Encoded protein: CATSTGGGYTF.

In its sample, this clone was seen once. The chain uses TRBV5-4 and TRBJ1-1; TRBD1 is a possible D gene (5 bases). CDR3 length: 14 residues. Germline CDR1 is SGHNT and CDR2 is YYREEE (reference sequence). The ends were cut back, 4 bases at V and 2 bases at J, with 12 bases in the middle. The CDR3 here is CASSRQTANTEAFF. In nucleotides, the CDR3 is TGTGCCAGCAGCCGACAGACGGCAAACACTGAAGCTTTCTTT.

The chain employs TRBV5-6 and TRBJ1-1; D is unresolved. V was clipped by 0 bases and J by 0 bases, with 12 bases between them. Germline V gene data show CDR1 as SGHDT and CDR2 as YYEEEE. The length of the CDR3 is 16 residues. The CDR3 DNA reads as TGTGCCAGCAGCTTGGCCAGTACAAACATGAACACTGAAGCTTTCTTT. Translating gives CASSLASTNMNTEAFF.

A few counts support this clone. The gene calls are TRBV6-1 and TRBJ1-1; a possible D gene is TRBD1 (6 bases). The V gene's germline CDR1 is MNHNS and CDR2 SASEGT. Trimming removed 2 bases from V and 5 bases from J, with 12 bases in between. This CDR3 has 14 residues. CDR3 sequence (DNA): TGTGCCAGCAGTGAATGGACAGACGGAACTGAAGCTTTCTTT. Translation: CASSEWTDGTEAFF.

The genes are TRBV3-1 (or the pseudogene TRBV3-2) and TRBJ2-2; 8 positions agree with TRBD1. V lost 4 bases, J lost 7 bases, and 8 bases stayed unmatched. The CDR3 contains 15 residues. From germline, CDR1 is LGHDT and CDR2 YNNKEL (reference sequence). CDR3 loop: CASSPSRTGNGELFF. Here the CDR3 DNA reads TGTGCCAGCAGCCCGTCCCGGACAGGGAACGGGGAGCTGTTTTTT.

This clone was observed once. This sequence joins TRBV30 and TRBJ1-5; D ambiguous. The germline V gene encodes CDR1 GTSNPN and CDR2 SVGIG (reference sequence). Deletions cut 2 bases from V and 0 bases from J, with 5 bases between. The CDR3 consists of 13 residues. CDR3 DNA sequence: TGTGCCTGGAGTAAACATAGCAATCAGCCCCAGCATTTT. Translated: CAWSKHSNQPQHF.

The rearrangement joins TRBV3-1 (or the pseudogene TRBV3-2) to TRBJ2-1, with 7 bases that match TRBD1. This CDR3 has 16 residues. Trimming removed 2 bases from V and 1 base from J; junction bases left unmatched: 5. CDR1 and CDR2 (germline): LGHDT, YNNKEL (reference sequence). The CDR3 DNA reads as TGTGCCAGCAGCCAACCAAGGGGGCGATCCTACAATGAGCAGTTCTTC. Protein sequence: CASSQPRGRSYNEQFF.

The chain links TRBV10-3 to TRBJ1-2, with 7 bases identical to TRBD1. With V trimmed by 8 bases and J by 8 bases, 8 bases remained unmatched. The CDR3 is 12 residues long. Germline V gene data show CDR1 as ENHRY and CDR2 as SYGVKD. CDR3 nucleotide sequence: TGTGCCATCCAGGGGGTAAGGGCAGGCTACACCTTC. This encodes CAIQGVRAGYTF.

The chain uses TRBV6-5 and TRBJ1-5; D perhaps matches TRBD1 (5 bases). CDR1 MNHEY and CDR2 SVGAGI come from the germline V gene. The CDR3 consists of 14 residues. Trimming left V 2 bases short and J 6 bases short, with 11 bases between. CDR3 nucleotide sequence: TGTGCCAGCAGTTACGCGTCAGGGCGTCAGCCCCAGCATTTT. Translating gives CASSYASGRQPQHF.

As for this clone: A junction end diverges from the germline sequence, so it may reflect a read error. The genes are TRBV20-1 and TRBJ2-1; 7 nucleotides match TRBD2. Germline CDR1 reads DFQATT; CDR2 reads SNEGSKA (reference sequence). The CDR3 has 11 residues. CDR3 DNA sequence: TGCAGTGCTAGAGGCGGGGGACTCCCAGTCTTC. Protein product: CSARGGGLPVF.

A single count supports this clone. The J gene is TRBJ2-5, the V gene TRBV11-2, with TRBD1 matching 9 bases. Per germline, CDR1 SGHAT and CDR2 FQNNGV. With V trimmed by 8 bases and J by 4 bases, 14 bases remained unmatched. The CDR3 extends over 16 amino acids. CDR3 nucleotide sequence: TGTGCCAGCGGACGATATCCGAACAGGGGGCCAGAGACCCAGTACTTC. It is translated as CASGRYPNRGPETQYF.

This clone was counted a few times. The J gene is TRBJ1-1, the V gene TRBV18; 7 bases fit TRBD1. V lost 8 bases to trimming and J lost 1 base; unmatched junction nucleotides: 7. The germline V gene encodes CDR1 KGHSH and CDR2 LQKENI. This CDR3 is built from 14 residues. Here the CDR3 reads CASQRGTANTEAFF. CDR3 DNA: TGTGCCAGCCAAAGGGGGACAGCGAACACTGAAGCTTTCTTT. Filled out from reference TRBV18 and TRBJ1-1, the complete variable domain reads NAGVMQNPRHLVRRRGQEARLRCSPMKGHSHVYWYRQLPEEGLKFMVYLQKENIIDESGMPKERFSAEFPKEGPSILRIQQVVRGDSAAYFCASQRGTANTEAFFGQGTRLTVV.

CDR3 protein: CASSDRGAAGYTF. DNA of the CDR3: TGTGCCAGCAGCGACAGGGGGGCGGCTGGCTACACCTTC. V gene TRBV7-3 combines with J gene TRBJ1-2; 9 bases line up with TRBD1. CDR1 is SGHTA and CDR2 is FQGTGA in the germline V gene. This CDR3 is built from 13 residues. J gave up 7 bases and V 5 bases, and 5 bases lay outside the gene matches.

V and J are TRBV28 and TRBJ2-1; D perhaps matches TRBD1 (5 bases). The CDR3 is 15 amino acids. CDR1 MDHEN and CDR2 SYDVKM come from the germline V gene. The V end was cut by 5 bases, the J end by 10 bases, with 21 bases between. CDR3 sequence reads: CASSPPDGRVGEQFF. CDR3 coding DNA: TGTGCCAGCAGTCCACCCGATGGCAGGGTCGGCGAGCAGTTCTTC.

The genes are TRBV7-9 and TRBJ1-6; D perhaps matches TRBD1 (5 bases). The CDR3 extends over 13 amino acids. Trimming took 2 bases from V and 13 from J, leaving 12 bases between them. Germline V CDR1 and CDR2: SEHNR, FQNEAQ (reference sequence). CDR3 region: CASSLTPGVPLHF. Here the CDR3 DNA reads TGTGCCAGCAGCTTAACCCCGGGGGTCCCCCTCCACTTT.

Notes on this clone: This sample also contains other DNA sequences that code for the same CDR3. The gene calls are TRBV24-1 and TRBJ1-1; 8 positions match TRBD1. CDR1 KGHDR and CDR2 SFDVKD come from the germline V gene. The CDR3 is 14 residues long. J lost 1 base, V lost 7 bases, and 4 bases had no gene match. This chain's CDR3 is CATRPGQGNTEAFF. The CDR3, as DNA: TGTGCCACCAGGCCCGGACAGGGGAACACTGAAGCTTTCTTT.